These 30 T cell receptor beta chains were sequenced from one sample in a study of blood T cell repertoires in COVID-19 (dated by TCRdb to 2020 to 2021). The library was prepared using the immunoSEQ multiplex PCR assay. The immuneACCESS repertoire file appears here via TCRdb, limited to in-frame rearrangements. These files lack a portion of the clones; in checked studies, under half of the deficit traces to unresolved V genes, and the cause of the others is not known. The sample records 50,000 to 85,000 clones, about four fifths of which are singletons. The ten largest clonotypes hold roughly 9.7% of the sample. Source material: peripheral blood. Source of these receptors: a human donor in a cohort sampled during active COVID-19.

This clone was observed a single time. The chain links TRBV23-1 to TRBJ2-5; TRBD2 matches at 8 bases. TRBV23-1 is an ORF, and what it does is uncertain. The CDR3 runs 17 residues. Germline trimming cut 6 bases from V and 5 bases from J; bases unmatched to any gene: 17. The CDR3 region has the DNA TGCGCCAGCAGCCAGAGCAAGGCGGGAGGCCGGGTGGAGACCCAGTACTTC. It yields the protein CASSQSKAGGRVETQYF.

The chain combines TRBV9 with TRBJ1-5; 10 bases map to TRBD1. After removal of 3 bases from V and 6 bases from J, the junction contained 6 bases not matched to a gene. From germline, CDR1 is SGDLS and CDR2 YYNGEE. The CDR3 has 15 residues. For the CDR3, the DNA is TGTGCCAGCAGCGCGACAGGGGGCGCCGGTCAGCCCCAGCATTTT. Its translation: CASSATGGAGQPQHF.

The rearrangement uses TRBV5-5 and TRBJ1-6, with a tentative D call TRBD1 (5 bases). Trimming cost V 2 bases and J 5 bases, with 11 bases left between them. The CDR3 consists of 15 residues. The germline V gene has CDR1 SGHKS and CDR2 YYEKEE (reference sequence). The CDR3 DNA reads TGTGCCAGCAGCTTTCAGGGAGGACATAATTCACCCCTCCACTTT. Translating gives CASSFQGGHNSPLHF.

This clone has a handful of counts. The rearrangement uses TRBV11-3 and TRBJ2-7; perhaps TRBD1 as D (5 bases). The CDR3 length is 14 residues. CDR1 and CDR2 from the germline V gene are SGHNT and YENEEA. The ends were cut back, 1 base at V and 6 bases at J, with 13 bases in the middle. CDR3 coding DNA: TGTGCCAGCAGCTTAGGGGGCGATCTGGTCGAGCAGTACTTC. Its translation is CASSLGGDLVEQYF. Supplemented by reference TRBV11-3 and TRBJ2-7, the full variable domain reads EAGVVQSPRYKIIEKKQPVAFWCNPISGHNTLYWYLQNLGQGPELLIRYENEEAVDDSQLPKDRFSAERLKGVDSTLKIQPAELGDSAVYLCASSLGGDLVEQYFGPGTRLTVT.

The V call is TRBV19, the J call TRBJ2-3; the match to TRBD2 covers 8 bases. V lost 3 bases, J lost 5 bases, and 7 bases stayed unmatched. Germline V gene sequence: CDR1 LNHDA, CDR2 SQIVND (reference sequence). This CDR3 is built from 15 residues. As DNA, the CDR3 is TGTGCCAGTAGTATGTCCGGGAGGGCCGGAGATACGCAGTATTTT. This sequence encodes CASSMSGRAGDTQYF. The whole variable domain, remainder taken from reference TRBV19 and TRBJ2-3, is DGGITQSPKYLFRKEGQNVTLSCEQNLNHDAMYWYRQDPGQGLRLIYYSQIVNDFQKGDIAEGYSVSREKKESFPLTVTSAQKNPTAFYLCASSMSGRAGDTQYFGPGTRLTVL.

The chain has TRBV10-1 and TRBJ1-5; D ambiguous. CDR1 WNHNN and CDR2 SYGVQD come from the germline V gene (reference sequence). The CDR3 covers 12 residues. Between the trimmed V and J ends, which lost 8 bases and 6 bases, there was a span of 11 bases. The CDR3 sequence: CASPRLAQPQHF. For the CDR3, the DNA is TGCGCCAGCCCTCGACTGGCTCAGCCCCAGCATTTT.

The chain is built from TRBV6-2 or TRBV6-3 and TRBJ1-6; 7 bases line up with TRBD1. Trimming took 0 bases from V and 7 from J; bases not matched to a gene: 3. The CDR3 length is 15 residues. In germline, CDR1 is MNHEY, CDR2 SVGEGT. CDR3 sequence: CASSYSGTVNSPLHF. The CDR3 DNA sequence: TGTGCCAGCAGTTACTCGGGGACAGTGAATTCACCCCTCCACTTT.

This clone is deemed medium-sized. The genes are TRBV9 and TRBJ1-1; 7 bases align to TRBD1. V was pared by 0 bases and J by 2 bases, with 4 bases of the junction left unmatched. The CDR3 is made up of 15 amino acids. The V gene's germline CDR1 is SGDLS and CDR2 YYNGEE. In DNA form, the CDR3 reads TGTGCCAGCAGCGTAGTGGCAGGGGGTAACACTGAAGCTTTCTTT. Its translation: CASSVVAGGNTEAFF.

This rearrangement joins TRBV2 to TRBJ2-2, with TRBD2 as a possible D gene (6 bases). CDR1 and CDR2 (germline): SNHLY, FYNNEI. The V gene lost 2 bases and the J gene lost 1 base, with 11 bases spanning the gap. This CDR3 has 16 amino acids. CDR3 nucleotide sequence: TGTGCCAGCAGTGAAAGCATGGGGGGGAACACCGGGGAGCTGTTTTTT. This sequence encodes CASSESMGGNTGELFF.

The V gene is TRBV6-2 or TRBV6-3, the J gene TRBJ2-1; tentatively, D is TRBD2 (5 bases). Germline CDR1 MNHEY, CDR2 SVGEGT. The CDR3 sequence is 17 residues long. Deletions cut 2 bases from V and 0 bases from J, with 14 bases between. This CDR3 is CASSYEDWSSSYNEQFF. The DNA of the CDR3 is TGTGCCAGCAGTTACGAGGACTGGTCGAGCTCCTACAATGAGCAGTTCTTC.

The gene calls are TRBV27 and TRBJ2-5, with 10 bases aligning to TRBD2. Germline values: CDR1 MNHEY, CDR2 SMNVEV (reference sequence). J lost 1 base, V lost 6 bases, and 2 bases had no gene match. The CDR3 has 14 residues. The CDR3 DNA reads TGTGCCAGCAGACTAGCGGGAAGCCAAGAGACCCAGTACTTC. It is translated as CASRLAGSQETQYF.

The V gene is TRBV28, the J gene TRBJ2-7; tentatively, D is TRBD1 (5 bases). The CDR3 is 13 residues long. CDR1 MDHEN and CDR2 SYDVKM come from the germline V gene. The V end was cut by 11 bases, the J end by 4 bases, with 18 bases between. The DNA of the CDR3 is TGTGCCCACTCCCCCGTAGGGGTTTACGAGCAGTACTTC. It encodes CAHSPVGVYEQYF.

The rearrangement uses TRBV19 and TRBJ1-3; D uncertain. V was clipped by 4 bases and J by 0 bases, with 7 bases between them. Germline loops: CDR1 LNHDA, CDR2 SQIVND (reference sequence). The CDR3 runs 14 residues. CDR3 amino acids: CASSRLSSGNTIYF. CDR3 nucleotides: TGTGCCAGTAGTAGACTCTCCTCTGGAAACACCATATATTTT. Filled out from reference TRBV19 and TRBJ1-3, the complete variable domain reads DGGITQSPKYLFRKEGQNVTLSCEQNLNHDAMYWYRQDPGQGLRLIYYSQIVNDFQKGDIAEGYSVSREKKESFPLTVTSAQKNPTAFYLCASSRLSSGNTIYFGEGSWLTVV.

This clone was observed a single time. The V gene is TRBV5-1, the J gene TRBJ2-7, with TRBD1 matching over 9 bases. CDR3 length: 14 residues. The germline gives CDR1 SGHRS, CDR2 YFSETQ. V lost 4 bases and J lost 3; bases outside the gene matches: 5. The CDR3 nucleotides read TGCGCCAGCAGCAACCGGGACAGGGTCTACGAGCAGTACTTC. It specifies CASSNRDRVYEQYF. The whole variable domain, filled in from reference TRBV5-1 and TRBJ2-7, reads KAGVTQTPRYLIKTRGQQVTLSCSPISGHRSVSWYQQTPGQGLQFLFEYFSETQRNKGNFPGRFSGRQFSNSRSEMNVSTLELGDSALYLCASSNRDRVYEQYFGPGTRLTVT.

This clone was observed a handful of times. The chain joins TRBV28 to TRBJ1-2; a possible D gene is TRBD1 (5 bases). Trimming stripped 5 bases from V and 7 bases from J, with 20 bases between. Per the germline V gene, CDR1 is MDHEN and CDR2 is SYDVKM. CDR3 length equals 15 residues. The CDR3 sequence is CASSPPNAGQGGYTF. CDR3 DNA sequence: TGTGCCAGCAGTCCCCCGAACGCAGGGCAGGGTGGCTACACCTTC.

The chain has TRBV7-2 and TRBJ1-3; TRBD1 might be the D (6 bases). This CDR3 comprises 16 residues. The V gene lost 1 base and the J gene lost 4 bases, with 14 bases spanning the gap. Germline V gene sequence: CDR1 SGHTA, CDR2 FQGNSA. In DNA, the CDR3 is TGTGCCAGCAGCTTAGGTGGGGGCCGAAAAGGAAACACCATATATTTT. It translates to CASSLGGGRKGNTIYF. The complete variable domain, with remaining parts taken from reference TRBV7-2 and TRBJ1-3, reads GAGVSQSPSNKVTEKGKDVELRCDPISGHTALYWYRQSLGQGLEFLIYFQGNSAPDKSGLPSDRFSAERTGGSVSTLTIQRTQQEDSAVYLCASSLGGGRKGNTIYFGEGSWLTVV.

V usage is TRBV2 and J usage is TRBJ2-5; 7 bases align to TRBD1. The CDR3 sequence is 13 residues long. The ends lost 9 bases at V and 5 bases at J; junction bases unmatched: 9. Germline assignment: CDR1 SNHLY and CDR2 FYNNEI. This chain's CDR3 is CASQTGRFETQYF. The CDR3 DNA sequence: TGTGCCAGTCAGACAGGGCGGTTCGAGACCCAGTACTTC.

The chain has TRBV7-2 and TRBJ2-3, with a weak D call TRBD1 (6 bases). Looked up from germline, CDR1 is SGHTA and CDR2 is FQGNSA. The V and J ends lost 0 bases and 4 bases respectively, with 11 bases between them. CDR3 size: 15 residues. CDR3 residues: CASSLAARGSDTQYF. CDR3 DNA sequence: TGTGCCAGCAGCTTAGCCGCCAGGGGATCAGATACGCAGTATTTT.

The J gene is TRBJ1-6, the V gene TRBV7-3; D is unclear. This CDR3 is 13 amino acids long. V was pared by 5 bases and J by 6 bases, with 8 bases between. Germline V gene data show CDR1 as SGHTA and CDR2 as FQGTGA. The CDR3 DNA reads as TGTGCCAGCAGCCCAGAACGTAATTCACCCCTCCACTTT. This sequence encodes CASSPERNSPLHF.

The V call is TRBV11-2, the J call TRBJ1-4; unclear D gene. V lost 0 bases to trimming and J lost 8 bases, with 13 bases between them. The germline V gene encodes CDR1 SGHAT and CDR2 FQNNGV. The CDR3 is made up of 15 amino acids. CDR3 loop: CASSLDGRVAEKLFF. The CDR3 nucleotides are TGTGCCAGCAGCTTAGATGGGAGGGTGGCAGAAAAACTGTTTTTT.

This rearrangement joins TRBV7-2 to TRBJ2-7; no reliable D call. CDR1 SGHTA and CDR2 FQGNSA come from the germline V gene. V was trimmed by 1 base and J by 6 bases, leaving 13 bases between them. There are 14 residues in the CDR3. Here the CDR3 DNA reads TGTGCCAGCAGCTTAGAGAGTTCCTTTGGCGAGCAGTACTTC. It is translated as CASSLESSFGEQYF.

The V gene is TRBV5-5, the J gene TRBJ2-7; possibly TRBD2 for D (5 bases). Germline V CDR1 and CDR2: SGHKS, YYEKEE (reference sequence). This CDR3 has 13 residues. Trimming removed 5 bases at V and 7 bases at J, with 16 bases between. Here the CDR3 DNA reads TGTGCCAGCAGTGTGGTCTGGCCGGGGGAGCAGTACTTC. Translating it yields CASSVVWPGEQYF.

The V gene is TRBV29-1, the J gene TRBJ2-4; D is possibly TRBD2 (5 bases). Per germline, CDR1 SQVTM and CDR2 ANQGSEA. The CDR3 consists of 12 residues. The V end lost 5 bases, the J end lost 10 bases, and 15 bases lay between the germline ends. The CDR3 DNA follows: TGCAGCGTTATAGGACCGAGACTAATTCAGTACTTC. Translation: CSVIGPRLIQYF.

This clone was recorded only once. The chain recombines TRBV18 with TRBJ2-7, with 7 bases fitting TRBD2. V gave up 3 bases and J gave up 5 bases; unmatched junction bases: 1. CDR3 size: 12 residues. Germline V gene data show CDR1 as KGHSH and CDR2 as LQKENI. The CDR3 nucleotides are TGTGCCAGCTCACCCGGGACTAACGAGCAGTACTTC. Translated: CASSPGTNEQYF.

This clone is termed medium-sized (0.01 to 0.1%). The chain employs TRBV28 and TRBJ1-4, with 7 bases aligning to TRBD1. The CDR3 totals 16 residues. The J segment lost 3 bases and the V segment lost 2 bases, leaving 6 bases of the junction unmatched. The germline V gene encodes CDR1 MDHEN and CDR2 SYDVKM. The CDR3 coding sequence is TGTGCCAGCAGTTTAATCACAGGGGCCTCTAATGAAAAACTGTTTTTT. Residues: CASSLITGASNEKLFF.

This sequence joins TRBV5-1 and TRBJ2-5, with 7 bases fitting TRBD1. The trim removed 2 bases at V and 3 bases at J, leaving 7 bases unmatched. The CDR3 is made up of 15 amino acids. The germline gives CDR1 SGHRS, CDR2 YFSETQ. Written as DNA, the CDR3 is TGCGCCAGCAGCTTACGGACAGGTCAAGAAGAGACCCAGTACTTC. This codes for CASSLRTGQEETQYF.

About this clone itself: The sample carries other DNA sequences with the same CDR3. CDR3 residues: CASSLGGTGKYEQYF. CDR3 sequence (DNA): TGCGCCAGCAGCTTGGGAGGGACAGGGAAGTACGAGCAGTACTTC. The chain recombines TRBV5-1 with TRBJ2-7; 9 positions agree with TRBD1. The CDR3 is 15 residues long. Per the germline V gene, CDR1 is SGHRS and CDR2 is YFSETQ. Losses at the gene ends were 0 bases for V and 4 bases for J; bases not matched to a gene: 5.

This clone was picked up one time. The chain links TRBV7-2 to TRBJ2-1, with 9 bases identical to TRBD1. Germline V gives CDR1 SGHTA, CDR2 FQGNSA. The CDR3 consists of 15 residues. The J segment lost 4 bases and the V segment lost 6 bases, leaving 7 bases of the junction unmatched. The CDR3 DNA follows: TGTGCCAGCAGTCTGGACAGGGGACTATACAATGAGCAGTTCTTC. Its protein product is CASSLDRGLYNEQFF.

This clone occurred a few times. The CDR3 reads CASSPDRGLISYEQYF. The CDR3 bases are TGTGCCAGCAGCCCGGACAGGGGACTAATCTCCTACGAGCAGTACTTC. The chain uses TRBV7-9 and TRBJ2-7; TRBD1 matches 9 bases. CDR3 length: 16 amino acids. CDR1 and CDR2 (germline): SEHNR, FQNEAQ (reference sequence). V lost 5 bases to trimming and J lost 0 bases; unmatched junction nucleotides: 8.

The rearrangement joins TRBV4-1 to TRBJ2-7; 7 bases match TRBD2. The CDR3 runs 16 residues. Germline V gene data show CDR1 as MGHRA and CDR2 as YSYEKL. V gave up 1 base and J gave up 2 bases; unmatched junction bases: 8. CDR3 bases: TGCGCCAGCAGCCAAGCTTCAGCGGGAATTACCTACGAGCAGTACTTC. Its protein product is CASSQASAGITYEQYF.